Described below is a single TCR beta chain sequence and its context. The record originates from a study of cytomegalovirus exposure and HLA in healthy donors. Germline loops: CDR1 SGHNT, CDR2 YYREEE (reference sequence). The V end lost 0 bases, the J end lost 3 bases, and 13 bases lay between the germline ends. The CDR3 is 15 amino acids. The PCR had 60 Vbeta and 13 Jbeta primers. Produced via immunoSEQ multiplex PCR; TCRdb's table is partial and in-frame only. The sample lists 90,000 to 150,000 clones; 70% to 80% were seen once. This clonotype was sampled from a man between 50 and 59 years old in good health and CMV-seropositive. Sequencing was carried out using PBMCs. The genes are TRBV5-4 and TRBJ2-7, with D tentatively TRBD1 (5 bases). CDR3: CASSLEEQGFYEQYF. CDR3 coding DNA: TGTGCCAGCAGCTTGGAGGAGCAGGGTTTCTACGAGCAGTACTTC.